This T cell receptor (beta chain) was sequenced for a study of T-cell reconstitution after alpha-beta-depleted transplantation in children. General study points: One year post-transplant, T-cell counts and diversity were largely derived from T cells produced anew. Where alpha-beta T cells came from about two months after transplant was reportedly several hundred expanded graft clones.

This clonotype was counted ten times or more. Antigen: not known. Germline V gene data show CDR1 as SGDLS and CDR2 as YYNGEE. The CDR3 covers 21 residues. The V end was cut by 4 bases, the J end by 0 bases, with 29 bases between. Unique molecular identifiers were incorporated when the TCRbeta library was constructed. TCRdb re-called the PCR reads through MiXCR, storing one row per CDR3 protein. The repertoire holds approximately 170,000 distinct CDR3 sequences, with over 8.5% as singletons. The sequence came from a boy between 2 and 10 years old with acute myeloid leukemia, due to receive a stem cell transplant. V usage is TRBV9 and J usage is TRBJ2-1; a possible D gene is TRBD2 (6 bases). The specimen was PBMCs, collected before TCRalphabeta/CD19-depleted stem cell transplant. Written as DNA, the CDR3 is TGTGCCAGCAGCACATGGCCTCATAGCGGCGGAATACCGAGCTCCTACAATGAGCAGTTCTTC. It codes for CASSTWPHSGGIPSSYNEQFF. Full variable domain (rest looked up from reference TRBV9 and TRBJ2-1): DSGVTQTPKHLITATGQRVTLRCSPRSGDLSVYWYQQSLDQGLQFLIQYYNGEERAKGNILERFSAQQFPDLHSELNLSSLELGDSALYFCASSTWPHSGGIPSSYNEQFFGPGTRLTVL.